This TCR beta chain comes out of a study of cytomegalovirus exposure and HLA in healthy donors. Background on the study: There were about 85 million unique TCRs (from HLA-typed donors) in an early data release.

As concerns this clone: As yet, its antigen is unknown. Other DNA sequences of this sample code for an identical CDR3.

PCR amplification relied on 60 Vbeta primers (plus 13 Jbeta primers). Profiled with immunoSEQ multiplex PCR; TCRdb holds only in-frame clones, not every one. This table holds around 20,000 clones, roughly four fifths found once. The CDR3 length is 18 residues. Germline loops: CDR1 LNHDA, CDR2 SQIVND (reference sequence). The V gene end was trimmed by 3 bases and the J gene end by 0 bases; junction bases not matched to a gene: 3. Study-wide results and caveats: Later on, an analysis showed TCR association rates differing by HLA locus, with DRB1 the most and HLA-C the fewest.

The receptor's source is a human donor in good health. Material for sequencing was PBMCs. The chain has TRBV19 and TRBJ2-3, with 16 bases lining up with TRBD2. CDR3 DNA sequence: TGTGCCAGTAGTATGGGACTAGCGGGGGGGATTAGCACAGATACGCAGTATTTT. This gives the protein CASSMGLAGGISTDTQYF. Full variable domain (remainder filled in from reference TRBV19 and TRBJ2-3): DGGITQSPKYLFRKEGQNVTLSCEQNLNHDAMYWYRQDPGQGLRLIYYSQIVNDFQKGDIAEGYSVSREKKESFPLTVTSAQKNPTAFYLCASSMGLAGGISTDTQYFGPGTRLTVL.